The 15 T cell receptor beta chains below all came from one sample that was sequenced in a study of response to subunit inactivated influenza vaccine. TCRdb reprocessed the RT-PCR reads with MiXCR, giving one entry per CDR3 protein. Among 290,000 or so distinct CDR3 sequences listed, roughly 22% were seen once. Specimen: PBMCs from blood, collected around 22 months after vaccination. These receptors were collected from a man between 50 and 75 years old who received an inactivated influenza vaccine.

The chain couples TRBV7-2 to TRBJ1-1, with D unclear. Germline V CDR1 and CDR2: SGHTA, FQGNSA. The CDR3 totals 13 residues. V lost 5 bases, J lost 13 bases, and 20 bases lay in between. The CDR3 is CASSPGVGTVGFF. The DNA for the CDR3 is TGTGCCAGCAGCCCAGGTGTAGGAACGGTCGGTTTCTTT.

The chain recombines TRBV2 with TRBJ1-2; D perhaps matches TRBD1 (5 bases). Germline V gene sequence: CDR1 SNHLY, CDR2 FYNNEI. The germline V and J ends were trimmed by 3 bases and 3 bases, with 20 bases remaining between them. This CDR3 is built from 17 residues. This CDR3 reads CASSDPLDSLNDYGYTF. CDR3 DNA: TGTGCCAGCAGTGACCCCCTCGACAGTCTAAACGACTATGGCTACACCTTC.

The chain combines TRBV7-2 with TRBJ2-2; D ambiguous. Germline values: CDR1 SGHTA, CDR2 FQGNSA. The CDR3 runs 14 residues. Trimming shortened V by 5 bases and J by 4 bases, and 11 bases separated the two germline ends. For the CDR3, the DNA is TGTGCCAGCAGCCCCCGGTCAGGCACCGGGGAGCTGTTTTTT. Translating it yields CASSPRSGTGELFF.

The sample holds many counts of this clonotype. This rearrangement joins TRBV5-1 to TRBJ1-1; 7 positions match TRBD1. J was trimmed by 3 bases and V by 5 bases; bases with no gene match: 10. CDR3 length: 15 amino acids. Germline lookup yields CDR1 SGHRS and CDR2 YFSETQ. The CDR3 nucleotides read TGCGCCAGCAGTAACACCATACAGGGGTACACTGAAGCTTTCTTT. It yields the protein CASSNTIQGYTEAFF.

This clonotype turned up a few times. CDR3 nucleotide sequence: TGTGCCAGCAGTGATAGCGCGACAAGACCCCGGTCGCATACGCAGTATTTT. Encoded protein: CASSDSATRPRSHTQYF. The gene calls are TRBV25-1 and TRBJ2-3, with D possibly TRBD2 on 5 matching bases. Trimming left V 3 bases short and J 7 bases short, with 23 bases between. Germline V gene sequence: CDR1 MGHDK, CDR2 SYGVNS. There are 17 residues in the CDR3.

The chain recombines TRBV4-1 with TRBJ1-3; D remains unclear. This CDR3 contains 16 residues. Trimming took off 4 bases at V and 0 bases at J, with 13 bases between the two ends. Germline CDR1 reads MGHRA; CDR2 reads YSYEKL. The CDR3 nucleotides read TGCGCCAGCAGCCGCGAAAGGGTTGTCTCTGGAAACACCATATATTTT. Translating gives CASSRERVVSGNTIYF.

This clonotype was observed a handful of times. The chain has TRBV5-5 and TRBJ2-4, with TRBD1 matching 7 bases. In germline, CDR1 is SGHKS, CDR2 YYEKEE (reference sequence). The CDR3 has 15 residues. J was trimmed by 3 bases and V by 4 bases; bases with no gene match: 7. This CDR3 is CASSIAGTDKNIQYF. In DNA form, the CDR3 reads TGTGCCAGCAGCATAGCCGGGACAGACAAAAACATTCAGTACTTC.

This clonotype came up many times. The V and J genes are TRBV20-1 and TRBJ1-3, with 11 nucleotides matching TRBD1. The V and J ends lost 4 bases and 4 bases, in that order; junction bases with no gene match: 15. The CDR3 has 18 residues. Germline lookup yields CDR1 DFQATT and CDR2 SNEGSKA (reference sequence). The chain's CDR3 is CSATTGTGGLISGNTIYF. The CDR3 DNA reads as TGCAGTGCTACGACCGGGACAGGGGGACTAATATCGGGAAACACCATATATTTT.

Ten or more counts support this clonotype. V is TRBV12-3 or TRBV12-4 and J is TRBJ2-1; D unclear. With 3 bases removed from V and 6 bases from J, the gap between germline ends came to 3 bases. CDR3 length: 11 residues. This CDR3 is CASSFGNEQFF. The CDR3 DNA is TGTGCCAGCAGTTTCGGCAATGAGCAGTTCTTC.

V and J are TRBV9 and TRBJ2-7; D possibly uses TRBD1 or TRBD2 (6 bases each). V lost 3 bases and J 0 bases, leaving 10 bases between the germline ends. The CDR3 length is 14 residues. Germline-derived CDR1 and CDR2 are SGDLS and YYNGEE. CDR3 sequence reads: CASSGGGSSYEQYF. CDR3 coding DNA: TGTGCCAGCAGCGGAGGGGGGAGCTCCTACGAGCAGTACTTC.

This clonotype was seen more than once but under ten times. The genes are TRBV19 and TRBJ2-1; 9 bases align to TRBD2. The CDR3 consists of 17 residues. Germline-derived CDR1 and CDR2 are LNHDA and SQIVND (reference sequence). V lost 3 bases, J lost 7 bases, and 13 bases stayed unmatched. CDR3 DNA sequence: TGTGCCAGTAGTATCCTCCTGGTTAGCGGGAGTATGAATGAGCAGTTCTTC. Protein product: CASSILLVSGSMNEQFF.

The chain recombines TRBV7-2 with TRBJ2-2; TRBD1 matches at 8 bases. J lost 2 bases, V lost 11 bases, and 4 bases had no gene match. CDR3 length equals 13 residues. Germline assignment: CDR1 SGHTA and CDR2 FQGNSA. CDR3: CAGQGANTGELFF. As DNA, the CDR3 is TGTGCCGGCCAGGGGGCCAACACCGGGGAGCTGTTTTTT. The full variable domain, its missing parts supplied by reference TRBV7-2 and TRBJ2-2, is GAGVSQSPSNKVTEKGKDVELRCDPISGHTALYWYRQSLGQGLEFLIYFQGNSAPDKSGLPSDRFSAERTGGSVSTLTIQRTQQEDSAVYLCAGQGANTGELFFGEGSRLTVL.

This clonotype was counted a few times. This chain uses TRBV7-2 with TRBJ2-7; 10 positions match TRBD2. V shed 5 bases, J shed 6 bases, and the junction held 7 bases outside the gene matches. In germline, CDR1 is SGHTA, CDR2 FQGNSA. The CDR3 extends over 14 amino acids. Here the CDR3 reads CASSMKRGGREQYF. For the CDR3, the DNA is TGTGCCAGCAGCATGAAGCGGGGGGGCCGCGAGCAGTACTTC.

The chain joins TRBV3-1 to TRBJ2-7; 10 bases match TRBD2. The CDR3 totals 15 residues. CDR1 is LGHDT and CDR2 is YNNKEL in the germline V gene (reference sequence). J lost 4 bases, V lost 1 base, and 4 bases had no gene match. The CDR3 region is CASSQGLAGSYEQYF. The CDR3 region has the DNA TGTGCCAGCAGCCAAGGACTAGCGGGTTCATACGAGCAGTACTTC.

This clonotype was picked up a small number of times. This sequence joins TRBV7-2 and TRBJ2-5; D gene uncertain. V was trimmed by 5 bases and J by 5 bases, leaving 12 bases between them. Germline V CDR1 and CDR2: SGHTA, FQGNSA. This CDR3 region has 13 residues. CDR3 DNA sequence: TGTGCCAGCAGCAGCCGGGCGACGGAGACCCAGTACTTC. Its protein product is CASSSRATETQYF. Combining the CDR3 with reference TRBV7-2 and TRBJ2-5 gives the whole variable domain GAGVSQSPSNKVTEKGKDVELRCDPISGHTALYWYRQSLGQGLEFLIYFQGNSAPDKSGLPSDRFSAERTGGSVSTLTIQRTQQEDSAVYLCASSSRATETQYFGPGTRLLVL.